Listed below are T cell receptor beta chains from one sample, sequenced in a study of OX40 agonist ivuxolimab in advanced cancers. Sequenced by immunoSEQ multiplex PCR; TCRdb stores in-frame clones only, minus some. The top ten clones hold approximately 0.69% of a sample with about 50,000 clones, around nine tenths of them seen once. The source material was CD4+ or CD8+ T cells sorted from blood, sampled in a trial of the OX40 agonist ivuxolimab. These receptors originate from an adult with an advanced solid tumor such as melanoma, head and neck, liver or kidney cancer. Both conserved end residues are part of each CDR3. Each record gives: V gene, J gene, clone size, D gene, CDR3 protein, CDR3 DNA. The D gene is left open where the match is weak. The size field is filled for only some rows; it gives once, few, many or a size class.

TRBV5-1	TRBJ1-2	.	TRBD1	CASTPDRAGYGYTF	TGCGCCAGCACCCCGGACAGGGCGGGCTATGGCTACACCTTC
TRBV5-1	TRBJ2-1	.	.	CASSLDGIYNEQFF	TGCGCCAGCAGCTTGGACGGGATCTACAATGAGCAGTTCTTC
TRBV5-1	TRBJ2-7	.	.	CASSLLTTGNNGQYF	TGCGCCAGCAGCTTGCTAACGACGGGAAATAACGGGCAGTACTTC
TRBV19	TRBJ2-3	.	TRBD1	CASSSLDRAADTQYF	TGTGCCAGTAGTAGCTTGGACAGGGCGGCAGATACGCAGTATTTT
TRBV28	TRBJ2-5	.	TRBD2	CASSFLAGEYLRTQYF	TGTGCCAGCAGTTTCTTAGCGGGAGAGTATCTAAGGACCCAGTACTTC
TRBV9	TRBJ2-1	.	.	CASSVSSSYNEQFF	TGTGCCAGCAGCGTAAGTTCCTCCTACAATGAGCAGTTCTTC
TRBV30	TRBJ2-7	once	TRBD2	CAWSDPAGGFFYEQYF	TGTGCCTGGAGTGACCCAGCGGGAGGATTCTTCTACGAGCAGTACTTC
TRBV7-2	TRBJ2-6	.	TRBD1	CASSLDGWTGSPGANVLTF	TGTGCCAGCAGCTTAGATGGTTGGACAGGGTCTCCTGGGGCCAACGTCCTGACTTTC
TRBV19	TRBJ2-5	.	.	CATSGTKETQYF	TGTGCCACGTCCGGGACAAAAGAGACCCAGTACTTC
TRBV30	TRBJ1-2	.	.	CAWRGAYGYTF	TGTGCCTGGAGGGGGGCCTATGGCTACACCTTC
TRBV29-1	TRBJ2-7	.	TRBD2	CSVAGTITSYEQYF	TGCAGCGTTGCCGGGACTATAACCTCCTACGAGCAGTACTTC
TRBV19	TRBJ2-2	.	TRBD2	CASSIFGAGAGELFF	TGTGCCAGTAGTATCTTCGGGGCGGGGGCCGGGGAGCTGTTTTTT
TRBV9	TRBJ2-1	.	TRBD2	CASSVDSGRASEQFF	TGTGCCAGCAGCGTAGATAGCGGGAGGGCCAGTGAGCAGTTCTTC
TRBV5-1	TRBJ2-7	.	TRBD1	CASSFRGQGANEQYF	TGCGCCAGCAGCTTCCGGGGACAGGGGGCGAACGAGCAGTACTTC
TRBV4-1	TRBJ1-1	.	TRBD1	CASSPRDSLVNTEAFF	TGCGCCAGCAGCCCCCGGGACAGCCTTGTGAACACTGAAGCTTTCTTT
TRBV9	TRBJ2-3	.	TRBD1	CASSARQGGTDTQYF	TGTGCCAGCAGCGCCCGACAGGGGGGCACAGATACGCAGTATTTT
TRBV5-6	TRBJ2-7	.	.	CASSFSLPGEQYF	TGTGCCAGCAGCTTCTCGCTCCCGGGCGAGCAGTACTTC
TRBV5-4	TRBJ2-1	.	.	CASSFLQGTHNEQFF	TGTGCCAGCAGCTTTCTTCAGGGGACCCACAATGAGCAGTTCTTC
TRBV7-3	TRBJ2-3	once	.	CASSLEGPNTQYF	TGTGCCAGCAGCTTAGAGGGCCCGAATACGCAGTATTTT
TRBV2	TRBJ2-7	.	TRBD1	CATSGTGGYEQYF	TGTGCCACAAGCGGGACAGGGGGCTACGAGCAGTACTTC
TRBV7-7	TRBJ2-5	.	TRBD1	CASSLGQALQETQYF	TGTGCTAGCAGCTTAGGACAGGCACTGCAAGAGACCCAGTACTTC
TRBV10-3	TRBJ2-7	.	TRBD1	CAISTVGDSSYEQYF	TGTGCCATCAGTACCGTCGGGGACAGCTCCTACGAGCAGTACTTC
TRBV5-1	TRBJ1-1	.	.	CASSTVGRNTEAFF	TGCGCCAGCAGCACGGTAGGCCGAAACACTGAAGCTTTCTTT
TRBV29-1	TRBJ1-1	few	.	CSVERQENTEAFF	TGCAGCGTTGAACGGCAGGAGAACACTGAAGCTTTCTTT
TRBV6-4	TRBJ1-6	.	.	CASSEGSNSPLHF	TGTGCCAGCAGTGAGGGGTCTAATTCACCCCTCCACTTT
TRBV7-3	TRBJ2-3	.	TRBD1	CASSLMGQGSDTQYF	TGTGCCAGCAGCTTAATGGGACAGGGTTCAGATACGCAGTATTTT
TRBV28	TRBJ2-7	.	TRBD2	CASMLSSGKTEYF	TGTGCCAGCATGCTTTCGAGCGGGAAAACAGAGTACTTC
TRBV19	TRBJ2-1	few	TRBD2	CASSIVGTSGNEQFF	TGTGCCAGTAGTATAGTCGGGACTAGCGGTAATGAGCAGTTCTTC
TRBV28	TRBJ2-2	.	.	CASSLPGAGTGELFF	TGTGCCAGCAGTTTACCGGGGGCGGGCACCGGGGAGCTGTTTTTT
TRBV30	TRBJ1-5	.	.	CAWSEGLNQPQHF	TGTGCCTGGAGTGAGGGGCTCAATCAGCCCCAGCATTTT
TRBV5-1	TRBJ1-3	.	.	CASSLDRLSGNTIYF	TGCGCCAGCAGCCTAGACAGGCTCTCTGGAAACACCATATATTTT
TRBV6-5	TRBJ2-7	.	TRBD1	CASSYAGQGSYEQYF	TGTGCCAGCAGTTACGCGGGACAGGGGTCCTACGAGCAGTACTTC
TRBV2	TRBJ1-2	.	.	CASSLTTGNYGYTF	TGTGCCAGCAGTTTGACTACAGGGAACTATGGCTACACCTTC
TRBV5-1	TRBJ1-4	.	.	CASSLDRAEEKLFF	TGCGCCAGCAGCTTGGACAGGGCTGAGGAAAAACTGTTTTTT
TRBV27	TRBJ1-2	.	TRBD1	CASSSGTGIYGYTF	TGTGCCAGCAGTTCAGGGACAGGAATTTATGGCTACACCTTC
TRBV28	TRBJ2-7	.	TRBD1	CASSVAGTGAYEQYF	TGTGCCAGCAGCGTCGCCGGGACAGGAGCCTACGAGCAGTACTTC
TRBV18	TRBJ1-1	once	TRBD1	CASSLIGTGDTEAFF	TGTGCCAGCTCACTCATCGGGACAGGGGACACTGAAGCTTTCTTT
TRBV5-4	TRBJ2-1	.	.	CASSLWGNSYNEQFF	TGTGCCAGCAGCTTGTGGGGTAACTCCTACAATGAGCAGTTCTTC
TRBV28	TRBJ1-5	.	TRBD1	CASSYGQGLQPQHF	TGTGCCAGCAGCTACGGACAGGGACTTCAGCCCCAGCATTTT
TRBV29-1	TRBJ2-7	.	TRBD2	CSVGPGGSAYEQYF	TGCAGCGTTGGTCCCGGGGGGTCCGCCTACGAGCAGTACTTC
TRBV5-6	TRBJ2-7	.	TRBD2	CASSLTSGSYEQYF	TGTGCCAGCAGCTTGACTAGCGGGAGCTACGAGCAGTACTTC
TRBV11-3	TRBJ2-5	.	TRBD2	CASSLRTSQETQYF	TGTGCCAGCAGCTTAAGGACTAGTCAAGAGACCCAGTACTTC
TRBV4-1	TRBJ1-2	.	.	CASSQEGHNYGYTF	TGCGCCAGCAGCCAGGAGGGACATAACTATGGCTACACCTTC
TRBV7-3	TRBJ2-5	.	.	CASIRETQYF	TGTGCCAGCATAAGGGAGACCCAGTACTTC
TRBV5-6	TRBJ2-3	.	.	CASSLVGEITDTQYF	TGTGCCAGCAGCTTGGTCGGGGAAATCACAGATACGCAGTATTTT
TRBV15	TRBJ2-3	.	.	CATSRATDTQYF	TGTGCCACCAGCAGAGCAACAGATACGCAGTATTTT
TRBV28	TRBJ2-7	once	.	CAIEGRESYEQYF	TGTGCCATTGAGGGACGGGAATCCTACGAGCAGTACTTC
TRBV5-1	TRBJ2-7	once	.	CASSLGAGAYEQYF	TGCGCCAGCAGCTTGGGTGCAGGGGCCTACGAGCAGTACTTC
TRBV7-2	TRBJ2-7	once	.	CASSRTTAYGQYF	TGTGCCAGCAGTCGTACTACCGCCTACGGGCAGTACTTC
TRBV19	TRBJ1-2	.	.	CASSMAGTDGYTF	TGTGCCAGTAGTATGGCAGGGACGGATGGCTACACCTTC
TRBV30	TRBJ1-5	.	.	CAWSLEFNQPQHF	TGTGCCTGGAGCTTAGAGTTCAATCAGCCCCAGCATTTT
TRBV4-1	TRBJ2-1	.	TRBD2	CASSQRGTSGIGEQFF	TGCGCCAGCAGCCAAAGGGGGACTAGCGGGATTGGGGAGCAGTTCTTC
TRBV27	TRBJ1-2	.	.	CASSPIGGIYGYTF	TGTGCCAGCAGTCCTATTGGGGGGATCTATGGCTACACCTTC
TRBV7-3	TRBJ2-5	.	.	CASSLSRGPGETQYF	TGTGCCAGCAGCTTAAGCAGGGGCCCTGGAGAGACCCAGTACTTC
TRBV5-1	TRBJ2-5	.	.	CASSFSGQGVGETQYF	TGCGCCAGCAGCTTTTCTGGGCAGGGTGTTGGGGAGACCCAGTACTTC
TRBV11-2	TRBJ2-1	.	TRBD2	CASSLDVDGRAYNEQFF	TGTGCCAGCAGCTTAGACGTTGACGGGAGGGCCTACAATGAGCAGTTCTTC
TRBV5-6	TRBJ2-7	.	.	CASSRGGGWQQYF	TGTGCCAGCAGCCGGGGAGGGGGCTGGCAGCAGTACTTC